This T cell receptor beta chain was obtained from a study of T cells in pancreatic ductal adenocarcinoma. Study results and caveats: Tumor and blood clonality did not differ significantly, about 0.11 versus 0.072. Blood had more productive templates and around 8.2-fold more unique clonotypes than tumor.

Repertoires were generated with immunoSEQ multiplex PCR, while TCRdb's copy carries only in-frame clones and drops some. The sample lists approximately 9,400 clones, roughly two thirds occurring once. The selected patients with pancreatic ductal adenocarcinoma had surgery but no neoadjuvant therapy. This CDR3 has 14 residues. Germline CDR1 SQVTM, CDR2 ANQGSEA. V gave up 6 bases and J gave up 8 bases; unmatched junction bases: 14. Note on this clone: What it binds is not known.

This TCR was sampled from a human donor with pancreatic ductal adenocarcinoma. Source material: pancreatic tumor tissue. The chain combines TRBV29-1 with TRBJ1-2; 8 bases are a match to TRBD1. CDR3 bases: TGCAGCGTCTCCAGGGGGCGGACCTGGAACGGCTACACCTTC. Translating it yields CSVSRGRTWNGYTF.